This T cell receptor (beta chain) appears in the sequencing data of a study of shared clonotypes between healthy human individuals. Caucasian adults residing in Nashville, Tennessee made up all the donors. Looked up from germline, CDR1 is MDHEN and CDR2 is SYDVKM. The CDR3 has 16 amino acids. V lost 2 bases and J lost 9; bases outside the gene matches: 6. Sequenced by immunoSEQ multiplex PCR; TCRdb stores in-frame clones only, minus some. The sample lists some 360,000 clones, about 70% occurring once. The clonotype originates from a man aged 30 to 45 in good health. The rearrangement joins TRBV28 to TRBJ2-1; 14 positions match TRBD2. Sequenced input: memory CD4+ T cells sorted from blood. Subset denoted: CD45RA-negative fraction. This CDR3 is CASSLGTSGSSTEQFF. The CDR3 DNA is TGTGCCAGCAGTTTAGGGACTAGCGGGAGCAGTACTGAGCAGTTCTTC.